This T cell receptor beta chain emerged from a study of blood T cells in healthy people across ages. As for the study in general: Researchers report that template switching captured about one barcoded beta molecule per two T cells.

Then a second PCR, running about 7 to 11 cycles, was carried out with a sample-barcoded 5' primer and a J-beta primer mix. Each cDNA molecule was tagged by a template-switch adaptor with 12 random nucleotides. TCRdb fed the 5' RACE reads into MiXCR, producing one record per CDR3 protein. In the table there are about 650,000 distinct CDR3 sequences, about 32% of which are singletons. V shed 6 bases, J shed 4 bases, and the junction held 7 bases outside the gene matches. The germline gives CDR1 MRHNA, CDR2 SNTAGT. The CDR3 is 15 residues long. This clonotype came up a few times. J is TRBJ1-1 and V is TRBV6-4, with 11 positions matching TRBD1. The sequenced sample consisted of blood. The receptor comes from a woman of 80 years or more in good health. In DNA form, the CDR3 reads TGTGCCAGCAGCCGGGACAGGGGGGGCCGCACTGAAGCTTTCTTT. This codes for CASSRDRGGRTEAFF.